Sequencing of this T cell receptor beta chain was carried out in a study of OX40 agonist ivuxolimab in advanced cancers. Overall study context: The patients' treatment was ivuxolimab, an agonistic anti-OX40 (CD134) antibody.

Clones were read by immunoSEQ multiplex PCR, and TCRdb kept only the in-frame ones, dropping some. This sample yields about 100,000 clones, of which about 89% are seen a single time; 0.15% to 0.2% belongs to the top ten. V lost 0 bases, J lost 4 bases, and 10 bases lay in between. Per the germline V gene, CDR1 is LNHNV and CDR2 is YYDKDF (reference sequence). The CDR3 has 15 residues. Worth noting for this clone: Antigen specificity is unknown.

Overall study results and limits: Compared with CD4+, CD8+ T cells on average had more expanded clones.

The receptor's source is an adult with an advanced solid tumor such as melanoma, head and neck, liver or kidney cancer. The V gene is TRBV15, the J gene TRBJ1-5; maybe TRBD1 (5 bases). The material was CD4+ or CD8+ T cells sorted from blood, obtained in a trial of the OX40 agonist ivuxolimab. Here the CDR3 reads CATSRDLAGNQPQHF. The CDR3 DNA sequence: TGTGCCACCAGCAGAGATCTGGCAGGGAATCAGCCCCAGCATTTT.